One and the same sample provided the 23 T cell receptor beta chains below, sequenced in a study of blood T cell repertoires in COVID-19. Some clones are missing from TCRdb's copy, which holds only in-frame ones; the method was immunoSEQ multiplex PCR. The data contain about 350,000 clones, around 90% of them singletons. The sample taken for sequencing was peripheral blood. These TCRs come from a woman between 18 and 29 years old who had recovered from COVID-19.

The V and J genes are TRBV12-5 and TRBJ2-1, with 11 bases matching TRBD2. V lost 6 bases and J lost 5; bases outside the gene matches: 12. From germline, CDR1 is LGHNT and CDR2 FRNRAP. The CDR3 spans 17 residues. CDR3 amino acids: CASGELAGVVPHNEQFF. The CDR3 nucleotides are TGTGCTAGTGGGGAACTAGCGGGAGTGGTACCCCACAATGAGCAGTTCTTC.

This chain uses TRBV6-6 with TRBJ1-1; TRBD1 is a possible D gene (6 bases). V gave up 6 bases and J gave up 6 bases, with 14 bases separating them. Germline V gene sequence: CDR1 MNHNY, CDR2 SVGAGI (reference sequence). This CDR3 has 13 amino acids. The CDR3 protein is CASSKGHNSEAFF. The CDR3 nucleotides are TGTGCCAGCAGCAAGGGACACAACTCTGAAGCTTTCTTT.

Here the CDR3 reads CASTTGPAYSPLHF. As DNA, the CDR3 is TGCGCCAGCACCACAGGGCCGGCCTATTCACCCCTCCACTTT. This chain links TRBV5-1 with TRBJ1-6; perhaps TRBD1 as D (6 bases). The germline V and J ends were trimmed by 6 bases and 8 bases, with 15 bases remaining between them. Germline V gene sequence: CDR1 SGHRS, CDR2 YFSETQ. CDR3 length: 14 amino acids.

The rearrangement links TRBV6-1 to TRBJ1-2, with D perhaps TRBD1 (6 bases). Between the trimmed V and J ends, which lost 3 bases and 3 bases, there was a span of 11 bases. CDR1 MNHNS and CDR2 SASEGT come from the germline V gene. The CDR3 loop spans 14 amino acids. This chain's CDR3 is CASSDRGLHYGYTF. As DNA, the CDR3 is TGTGCCAGCAGTGACAGGGGCCTACACTATGGCTACACCTTC.

V usage is TRBV4-3 and J usage is TRBJ2-1, with TRBD2 as a possible D gene (6 bases). CDR3 size: 18 residues. Germline V gene sequence: CDR1 LGHNA, CDR2 YSLEER. The ends were cut back, 1 base at V and 1 base at J, with 17 bases in the middle. The CDR3 protein is CASSQGRRTTLSYNEQFF. CDR3 in DNA: TGCGCCAGCAGCCAAGGCCGTCGGACTACCCTTTCCTACAATGAGCAGTTCTTC.

This chain links TRBV5-6 with TRBJ2-5; 9 nucleotides line up with TRBD1. This CDR3 comprises 15 residues. Trimming cost V 3 bases and J 0 bases; bases outside gene matches: 3. Germline loops: CDR1 SGHDT, CDR2 YYEEEE. CDR3 DNA: TGTGCCAGCAGCTACAGGGGGCCTTACCAAGAGACCCAGTACTTC. It is translated as CASSYRGPYQETQYF.

V is TRBV5-6 and J is TRBJ1-1, with 7 bases that match TRBD1. Unmatched junction bases numbered 6, after V lost 3 bases and J lost 1 base. Per the germline V gene, CDR1 is SGHDT and CDR2 is YYEEEE. The CDR3 is made up of 15 amino acids. For the CDR3, the DNA is TGTGCCAGCAGCTCACGGTACAGGGGGAACACTGAAGCTTTCTTT. Its translation: CASSSRYRGNTEAFF.

The chain uses TRBV19 and TRBJ1-6, with D hard to call. V gave up 7 bases and J gave up 0 bases, with 7 bases separating them. CDR1 is LNHDA and CDR2 is SQIVND in the germline V gene (reference sequence). The length of the CDR3 is 14 residues. The CDR3 nucleotides are TGTGCCAGTAAGGAGAGCTCCTATAATTCACCCCTCCACTTT. This encodes CASKESSYNSPLHF.

The chain has TRBV6-2 or TRBV6-3 and TRBJ1-5, with D uncertain. V was cut by 0 bases and J by 4 bases, with 16 bases left in between. CDR3 length equals 17 residues. The V gene's germline CDR1 is MNHEY and CDR2 SVGEGT. The CDR3 coding sequence is TGTGCCAGCAGTTACTCGAGACTAGCGGCGAGGAATCAGCCCCAGCATTTT. Its translation: CASSYSRLAARNQPQHF.

This chain links TRBV3-1 (or the pseudogene TRBV3-2) with TRBJ2-2, with 8 bases fitting TRBD1. V lost 8 bases and J lost 5; bases outside the gene matches: 16. The CDR3 length is 17 residues. In germline, CDR1 is LGHDT, CDR2 YNNKEL (reference sequence). DNA of the CDR3: TGTGCCAGCGCCCCTTACCCAGGGGGCGCTGGGACCGGGGAGCTGTTTTTT. Translated, it gives CASAPYPGGAGTGELFF.

The V call is TRBV4-1, the J call TRBJ2-1, with TRBD2 matching 8 bases. The length of the CDR3 is 16 residues. CDR1 and CDR2 (germline): MGHRA, YSYEKL. V lost 6 bases, J lost 4 bases, and 11 bases stayed unmatched. The CDR3 sequence: CASRGGGLAGYNEQFF. Here the CDR3 DNA reads TGCGCCAGCAGGGGAGGCGGGCTAGCGGGTTACAATGAGCAGTTCTTC.

The chain carries TRBV6-6 and TRBJ1-5; D is possibly TRBD1 (5 bases). The CDR3 is 14 residues long. Trimming shortened V by 0 bases and J by 7 bases, and 10 bases separated the two germline ends. Germline V gene lookup returns CDR1 MNHNY and CDR2 SVGAGI (reference sequence). CDR3 sequence (DNA): TGTGCCAGCAGTTACTCACAGGTCGGGCAGCCCCAGCATTTT. It specifies CASSYSQVGQPQHF.

V usage is TRBV5-1 and J usage is TRBJ2-7, with 8 nucleotides matching TRBD2. The CDR3 covers 17 residues. Trimming at V came to 1 base and at J to 4 bases, leaving 13 bases not matched to a gene. Germline V gene sequence: CDR1 SGHRS, CDR2 YFSETQ. As DNA, the CDR3 is TGCGCCAGCAGCTTGACAGGACTAGCAATGGAGGGGTACGAGCAGTACGTC. The encoded protein is CASSLTGLAMEGYEQYV.

The J gene is TRBJ2-7, the V gene TRBV11-2; 11 nucleotides line up with TRBD2. The CDR3 has 15 residues. V lost 5 bases to trimming and J lost 4 bases; unmatched junction nucleotides: 7. Germline V CDR1 and CDR2: SGHAT, FQNNGV. CDR3 sequence: CASSPGLAGVYEQYV. The CDR3 nucleotides read TGTGCCAGCAGCCCTGGACTAGCGGGCGTATACGAGCAGTACGTC.

Details on this clone: Other DNA sequences of this sample code for an identical CDR3. V gene TRBV7-9 combines with J gene TRBJ2-1; 7 positions agree with TRBD2. Germline CDR1 SEHNR, CDR2 FQNEAQ (reference sequence). The CDR3 contains 15 residues. The V and J ends lost 1 base and 4 bases, in that order; junction bases with no gene match: 4. CDR3 in DNA: TGTGCCAGCAGCTTAGGCCTAGCGGAGTACAATGAGCAGTTCTTC. Translating it yields CASSLGLAEYNEQFF.

The chain recombines TRBV29-1 with TRBJ2-1, with 9 bases lining up with TRBD2. Germline values: CDR1 SQVTM, CDR2 ANQGSEA. CDR3 length: 13 amino acids. V trimming: 4 bases; J trimming: 6 bases; junction bases outside the gene matches: 4. DNA of the CDR3: TGCAGCGTTGCCCCTAGCGGGACCAATGAGCAGTTCTTC. Amino acid sequence: CSVAPSGTNEQFF.

The chain uses TRBV5-5 and TRBJ1-2, with unresolved D. Germline V lookup: CDR1 SGHKS, CDR2 YYEKEE (reference sequence). The CDR3 totals 16 residues. The germline V and J ends were trimmed by 2 bases and 3 bases, with 17 bases remaining between them. CDR3 residues: CASSFSPQVPDYGYTF. For the CDR3, the DNA is TGTGCCAGCAGCTTCAGTCCGCAGGTCCCTGACTATGGCTACACCTTC.

The V call is TRBV30, the J call TRBJ2-1, with 10 nucleotides matching TRBD2. V lost 4 bases to trimming and J lost 4 bases; unmatched junction nucleotides: 7. The CDR3 sequence is 15 residues long. Germline loops: CDR1 GTSNPN, CDR2 SVGIG (reference sequence). This CDR3 reads CAWMEGTSAYNEQFF. CDR3 nucleotides: TGTGCCTGGATGGAAGGGACTAGCGCATACAATGAGCAGTTCTTC.

This chain links TRBV6-1 with TRBJ1-5; a possible D gene is TRBD1 (5 bases). Trimming cost V 1 base and J 11 bases, with 9 bases left between them. The CDR3 extends over 12 amino acids. Germline CDR1 reads MNHNS; CDR2 reads SASEGT. The CDR3 nucleotides are TGTGCCAGCAGTGAAGGGGGAGGGGCCCAGCATTTT. This gives the protein CASSEGGGAQHF.

J is TRBJ1-1 and V is TRBV19; maybe TRBD1 (5 bases). The CDR3 is made up of 14 amino acids. Trimming stripped 3 bases from V and 1 base from J, with 9 bases between. CDR1 and CDR2 from the germline V gene are LNHDA and SQIVND (reference sequence). Written as DNA, the CDR3 is TGTGCCAGTAGTATTCAGGGTTCGAACACTGAAGCTTTCTTT. Amino acid sequence: CASSIQGSNTEAFF.

The chain has TRBV27 and TRBJ1-2, with D possibly TRBD1 on 6 matching bases. The CDR3 runs 13 residues. Germline CDR1 MNHEY, CDR2 SMNVEV (reference sequence). Trimming removed 5 bases from V and 4 bases from J, with 11 bases in between. CDR3 sequence (DNA): TGTGCCAGCAGTAAACAGGGCGTCTATGGCTACACCTTC. Amino acid sequence: CASSKQGVYGYTF.

In DNA, the CDR3 is TGTGCCAGCAGTTTCACAGTGAACACTGAAGCTTTCTTT. Translating gives CASSFTVNTEAFF. The V gene is TRBV6-2 or TRBV6-3, the J gene TRBJ1-1; D is uncertain. V was cut by 4 bases and J by 0 bases, with 6 bases left in between. CDR3 length: 13 amino acids. Germline lookup yields CDR1 MNHEY and CDR2 SVGEGT.

V gene TRBV27 combines with J gene TRBJ2-3, with 13 bases lining up with TRBD2. The CDR3 consists of 19 residues. From germline, CDR1 is MNHEY and CDR2 SMNVEV (reference sequence). J was trimmed by 2 bases and V by 5 bases; bases with no gene match: 13. Here the CDR3 DNA reads TGTGCCAGCAGTCTGACTAGCGGGAGGCAACGCGTCCTCACAGATACGCAGTATTTT. Translating gives CASSLTSGRQRVLTDTQYF.